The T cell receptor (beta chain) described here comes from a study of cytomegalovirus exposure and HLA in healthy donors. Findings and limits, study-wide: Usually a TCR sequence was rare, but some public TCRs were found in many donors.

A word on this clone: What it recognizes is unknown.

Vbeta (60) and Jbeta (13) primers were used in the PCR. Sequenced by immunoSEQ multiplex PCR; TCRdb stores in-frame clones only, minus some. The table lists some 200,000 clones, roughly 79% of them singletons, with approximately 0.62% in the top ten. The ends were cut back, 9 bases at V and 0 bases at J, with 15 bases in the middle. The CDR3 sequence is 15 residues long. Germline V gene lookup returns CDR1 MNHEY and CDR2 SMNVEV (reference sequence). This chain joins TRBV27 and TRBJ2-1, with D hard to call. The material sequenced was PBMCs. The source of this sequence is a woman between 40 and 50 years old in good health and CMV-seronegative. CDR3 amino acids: CARGISRSSYNEQFF. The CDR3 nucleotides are TGTGCCAGAGGCATATCGCGGAGCTCCTACAATGAGCAGTTCTTC.